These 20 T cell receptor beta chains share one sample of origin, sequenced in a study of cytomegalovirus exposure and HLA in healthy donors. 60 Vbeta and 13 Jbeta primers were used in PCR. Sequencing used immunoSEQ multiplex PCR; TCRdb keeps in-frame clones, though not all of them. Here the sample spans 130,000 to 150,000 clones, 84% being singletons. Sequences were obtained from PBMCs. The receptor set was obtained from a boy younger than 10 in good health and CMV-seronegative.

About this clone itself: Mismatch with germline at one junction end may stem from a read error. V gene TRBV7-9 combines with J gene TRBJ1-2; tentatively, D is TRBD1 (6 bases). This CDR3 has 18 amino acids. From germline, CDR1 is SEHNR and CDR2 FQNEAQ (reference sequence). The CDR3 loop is CSSQMSGQRQGFRDGYTF. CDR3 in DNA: TGTTCCAGCCAAATGTCGGGTCAACGGCAGGGGTTCAGGGATGGCTACACCTTC.

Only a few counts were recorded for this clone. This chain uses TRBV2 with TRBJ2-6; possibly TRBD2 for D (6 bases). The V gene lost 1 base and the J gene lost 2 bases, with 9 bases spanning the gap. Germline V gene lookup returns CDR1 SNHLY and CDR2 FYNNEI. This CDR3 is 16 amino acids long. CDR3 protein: CASSEERGAGANVLTF. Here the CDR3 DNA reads TGTGCCAGCAGTGAAGAACGCGGGGCTGGGGCCAACGTCCTGACTTTC.

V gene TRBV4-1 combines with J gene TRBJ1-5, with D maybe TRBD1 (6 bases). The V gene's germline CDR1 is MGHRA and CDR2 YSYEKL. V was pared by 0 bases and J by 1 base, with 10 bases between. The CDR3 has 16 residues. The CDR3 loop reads CASSQESGDSNQPQHF. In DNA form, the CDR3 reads TGCGCCAGCAGCCAAGAGTCAGGGGACAGCAATCAGCCCCAGCATTTT.

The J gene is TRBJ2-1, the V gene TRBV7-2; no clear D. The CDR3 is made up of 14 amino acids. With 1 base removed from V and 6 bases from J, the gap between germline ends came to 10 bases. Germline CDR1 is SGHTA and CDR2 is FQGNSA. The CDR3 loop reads CASSLVAPSNEQFF. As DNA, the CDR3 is TGTGCCAGCAGCTTAGTGGCCCCGTCCAATGAGCAGTTCTTC.

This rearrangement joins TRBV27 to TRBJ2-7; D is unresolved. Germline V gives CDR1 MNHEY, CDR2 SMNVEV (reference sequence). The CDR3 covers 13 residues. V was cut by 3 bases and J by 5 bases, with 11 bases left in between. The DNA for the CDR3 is TGTGCCAGCAGTTTCCTCGACACGCACGAGCAGTACTTC. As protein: CASSFLDTHEQYF.

Here the CDR3 DNA reads TGCGCCAGCAGCTTGGTTACGGGTAGCGGGAGAAAAAACTCCTACAATGAGCAGTTCTTC. It yields the protein CASSLVTGSGRKNSYNEQFF. V usage is TRBV5-1 and J usage is TRBJ2-1, with 9 nucleotides matching TRBD2. CDR3 length equals 20 residues. V was clipped by 0 bases and J by 0 bases; unmatched bases: 13. Germline V gene sequence: CDR1 SGHRS, CDR2 YFSETQ.

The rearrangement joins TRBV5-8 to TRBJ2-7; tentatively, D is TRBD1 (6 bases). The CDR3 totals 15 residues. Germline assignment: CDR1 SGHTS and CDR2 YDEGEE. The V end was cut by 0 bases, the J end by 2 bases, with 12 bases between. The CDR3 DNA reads TGTGCCAGCAGCTTGGCAGGGGACACAGCCTACGAGCAGTACTTC. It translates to CASSLAGDTAYEQYF.

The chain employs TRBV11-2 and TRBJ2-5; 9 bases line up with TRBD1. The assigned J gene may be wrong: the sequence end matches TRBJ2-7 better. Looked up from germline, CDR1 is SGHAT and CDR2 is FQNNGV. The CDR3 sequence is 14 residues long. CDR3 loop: CASSPPGQGYEQYF. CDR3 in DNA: TGTGCCAGCAGCCCGCCGGGACAGGGTTACGAGCAGTACTTC.

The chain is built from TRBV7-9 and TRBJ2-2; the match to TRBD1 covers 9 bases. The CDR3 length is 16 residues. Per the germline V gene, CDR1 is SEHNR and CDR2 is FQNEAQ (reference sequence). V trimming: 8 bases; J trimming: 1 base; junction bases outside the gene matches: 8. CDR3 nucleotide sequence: TGTGCCAGCCTTCCGTGGGACAGGGTGAACACCGGGGAGCTGTTTTTT. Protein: CASLPWDRVNTGELFF. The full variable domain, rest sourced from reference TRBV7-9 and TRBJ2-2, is DTGVSQNPRHKITKRGQNVTFRCDPISEHNRLYWYRQTLGQGPEFLTYFQNEAQLEKSRLLSDRFSAERPKGSFSTLEIQRTEQGDSAMYLCASLPWDRVNTGELFFGEGSRLTVL.

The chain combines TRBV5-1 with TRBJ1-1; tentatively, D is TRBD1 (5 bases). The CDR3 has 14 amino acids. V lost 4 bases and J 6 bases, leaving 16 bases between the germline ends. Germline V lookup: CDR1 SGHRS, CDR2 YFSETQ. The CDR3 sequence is CASSIQQVSSEAFF. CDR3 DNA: TGCGCCAGCAGCATTCAACAGGTATCCTCTGAAGCTTTCTTT.

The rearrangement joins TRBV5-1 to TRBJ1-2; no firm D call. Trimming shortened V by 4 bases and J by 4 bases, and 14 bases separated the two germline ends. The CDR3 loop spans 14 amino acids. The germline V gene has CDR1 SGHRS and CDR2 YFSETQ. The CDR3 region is CASSPLLSGYGYTF. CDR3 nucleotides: TGCGCCAGCAGCCCATTGTTAAGCGGCTATGGCTACACCTTC.

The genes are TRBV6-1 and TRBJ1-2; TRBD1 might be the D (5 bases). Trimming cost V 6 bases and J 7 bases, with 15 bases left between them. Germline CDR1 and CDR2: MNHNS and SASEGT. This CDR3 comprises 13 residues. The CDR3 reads CASRAGLSGGYTF. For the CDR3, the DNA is TGTGCCAGCAGGGCGGGACTTTCGGGTGGCTACACCTTC.

CDR3 DNA sequence: TGTGCCAGCAGGGCGGGACCTATGAACACTGAAGCTTTCTTT. Translation gives CASRAGPMNTEAFF. V gene TRBV2 combines with J gene TRBJ1-1, with D perhaps matching TRBD1 (5 bases). Germline V gives CDR1 SNHLY, CDR2 FYNNEI. The CDR3 loop spans 14 amino acids. V was cut by 6 bases and J by 0 bases, with 11 bases left in between. The entire variable domain, with the rest obtained from reference TRBV2 and TRBJ1-1, is as follows: EPEVTQTPSHQVTQMGQEVILRCVPISNHLYFYWYRQILGQKVEFLVSFYNNEISEKSEIFDDQFSVERPDGSNFTLKIRSTKLEDSAMYFCASRAGPMNTEAFFGQGTRLTVV.

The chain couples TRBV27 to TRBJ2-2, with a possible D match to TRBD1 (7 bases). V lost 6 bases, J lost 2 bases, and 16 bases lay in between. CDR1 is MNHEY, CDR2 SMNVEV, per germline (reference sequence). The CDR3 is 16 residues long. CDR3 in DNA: TGTGCCAGCAGCAACGACAGGGCGGGAAACACCGGGGAGCTGTTTTTT. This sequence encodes CASSNDRAGNTGELFF.

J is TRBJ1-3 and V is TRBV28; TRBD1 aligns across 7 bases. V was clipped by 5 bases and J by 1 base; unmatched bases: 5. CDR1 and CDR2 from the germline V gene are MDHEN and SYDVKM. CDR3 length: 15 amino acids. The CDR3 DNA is TGTGCCAGCAGTGAATCGACAGGGTCTGGAAACACCATATATTTT. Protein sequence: CASSESTGSGNTIYF.

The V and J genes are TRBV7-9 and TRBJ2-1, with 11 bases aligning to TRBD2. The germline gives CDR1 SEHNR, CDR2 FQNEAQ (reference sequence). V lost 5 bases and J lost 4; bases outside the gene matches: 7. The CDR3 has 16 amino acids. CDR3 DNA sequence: TGTGCCAGCAGCACCCTAGCGGGGGGCCTGTACAATGAGCAGTTCTTC. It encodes CASSTLAGGLYNEQFF.

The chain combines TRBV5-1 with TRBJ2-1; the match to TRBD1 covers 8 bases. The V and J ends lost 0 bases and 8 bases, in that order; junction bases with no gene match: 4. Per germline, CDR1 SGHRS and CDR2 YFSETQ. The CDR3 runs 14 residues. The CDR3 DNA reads TGCGCCAGCAGCTTGGCCAGGACAGGGCATGAGCAGTTCTTC. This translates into CASSLARTGHEQFF. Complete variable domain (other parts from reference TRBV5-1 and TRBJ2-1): KAGVTQTPRYLIKTRGQQVTLSCSPISGHRSVSWYQQTPGQGLQFLFEYFSETQRNKGNFPGRFSGRQFSNSRSEMNVSTLELGDSALYLCASSLARTGHEQFFGPGTRLTVL.

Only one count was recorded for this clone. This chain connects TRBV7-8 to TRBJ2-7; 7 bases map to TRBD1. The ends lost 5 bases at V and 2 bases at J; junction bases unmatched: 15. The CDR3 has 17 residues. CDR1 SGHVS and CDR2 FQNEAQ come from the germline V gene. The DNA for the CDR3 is TGTGCCAGCAGCCATCCCCCCTGGGACAGACCAACCTACGAGCAGTACTTC. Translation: CASSHPPWDRPTYEQYF.

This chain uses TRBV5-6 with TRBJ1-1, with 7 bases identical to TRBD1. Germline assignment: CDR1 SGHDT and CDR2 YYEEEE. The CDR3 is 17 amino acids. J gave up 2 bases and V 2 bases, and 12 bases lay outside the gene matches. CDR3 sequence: CASSFYPGQRPNTEAFF. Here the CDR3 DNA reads TGTGCCAGCAGCTTTTACCCGGGACAGAGGCCAAACACTGAAGCTTTCTTT.

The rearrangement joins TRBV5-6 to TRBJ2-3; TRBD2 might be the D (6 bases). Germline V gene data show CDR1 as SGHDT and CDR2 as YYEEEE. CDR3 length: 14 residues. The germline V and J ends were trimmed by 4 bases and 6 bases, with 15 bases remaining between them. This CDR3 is CASSPTALADTQYF. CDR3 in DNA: TGTGCCAGCAGCCCGACGGCCCTAGCGGATACGCAGTATTTT.